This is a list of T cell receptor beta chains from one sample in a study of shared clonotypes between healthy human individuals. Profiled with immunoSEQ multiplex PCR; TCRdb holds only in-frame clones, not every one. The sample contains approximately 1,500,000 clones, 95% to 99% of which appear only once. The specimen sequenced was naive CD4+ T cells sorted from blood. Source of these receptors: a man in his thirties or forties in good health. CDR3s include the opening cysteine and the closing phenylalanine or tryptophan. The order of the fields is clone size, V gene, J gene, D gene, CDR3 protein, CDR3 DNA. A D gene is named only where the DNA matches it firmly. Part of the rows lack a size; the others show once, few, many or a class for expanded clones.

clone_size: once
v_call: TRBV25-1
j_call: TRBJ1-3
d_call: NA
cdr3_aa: CASSELGAASGNTIYF
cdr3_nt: TGTGCCAGCAGTGAATTAGGAGCAGCCTCTGGAAACACCATATATTTT

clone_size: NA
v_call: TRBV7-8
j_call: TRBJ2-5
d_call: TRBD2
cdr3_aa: CASSPRVAGGTQYF
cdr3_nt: TGTGCCAGCAGCCCCAGAGTAGCGGGTGGGACCCAGTACTTC

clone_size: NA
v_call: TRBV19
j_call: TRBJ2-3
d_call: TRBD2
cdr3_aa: CASSTKAGVADTQYF
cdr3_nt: TGTGCCAGTAGTACAAAAGCGGGAGTCGCGGATACGCAGTATTTT

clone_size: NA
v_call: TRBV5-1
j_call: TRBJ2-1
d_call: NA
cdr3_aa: CASSLGFKDNEQFF
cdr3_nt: TGCGCCAGCAGCTTGGGGTTCAAAGACAATGAGCAGTTCTTC

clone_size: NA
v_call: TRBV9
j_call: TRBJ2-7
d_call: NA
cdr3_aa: CASSVRAGGPYEQYF
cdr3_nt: TGTGCCAGCAGCGTACGGGCAGGAGGCCCCTACGAGCAGTACTTC

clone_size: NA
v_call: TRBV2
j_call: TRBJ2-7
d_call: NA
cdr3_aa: CASRSHLRGGGGEQYF
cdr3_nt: TGTGCCAGCAGGTCTCACCTCAGGGGGGGAGGAGGCGAGCAGTACTTC

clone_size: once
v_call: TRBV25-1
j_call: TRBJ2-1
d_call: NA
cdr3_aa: CASSGQRSYNEQFF
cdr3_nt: TGTGCCAGCAGTGGCCAACGATCCTACAATGAGCAGTTCTTC

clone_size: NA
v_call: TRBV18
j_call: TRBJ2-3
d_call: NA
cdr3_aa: CASLINPNTQYF
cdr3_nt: TGTGCCAGCTTAATAAACCCTAATACGCAGTATTTT

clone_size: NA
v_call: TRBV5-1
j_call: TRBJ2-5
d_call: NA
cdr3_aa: CASSQLLGVPETQYF
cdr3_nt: TGCGCCAGCAGCCAACTCTTGGGGGTCCCGGAGACCCAGTACTTC

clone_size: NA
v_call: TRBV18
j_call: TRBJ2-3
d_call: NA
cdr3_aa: CASSPNRGRSTYTQYF
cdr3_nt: TGTGCCAGCTCACCAAATAGGGGTAGAAGTACTTATACGCAGTATTTT

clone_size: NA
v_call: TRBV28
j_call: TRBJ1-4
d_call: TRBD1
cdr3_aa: CASSRTGVNEKLFF
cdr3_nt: TGTGCCAGCAGTAGGACAGGGGTTAATGAAAAACTGTTTTTT

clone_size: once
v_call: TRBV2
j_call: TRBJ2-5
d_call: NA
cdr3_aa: CASSEEVGRTQYF
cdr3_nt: TGTGCCAGCAGTGAAGAGGTGGGACGGACCCAGTACTTC

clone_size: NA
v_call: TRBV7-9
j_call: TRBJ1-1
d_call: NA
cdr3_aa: CASSRRELNTEAFF
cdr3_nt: TGTGCCAGCAGCCGCAGGGAACTGAACACTGAAGCTTTCTTT

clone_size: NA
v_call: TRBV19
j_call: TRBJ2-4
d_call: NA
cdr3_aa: CASRLGGLHVAKNIQYF
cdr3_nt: TGTGCCAGTCGACTTGGGGGCCTCCACGTAGCCAAAAACATTCAGTACTTC

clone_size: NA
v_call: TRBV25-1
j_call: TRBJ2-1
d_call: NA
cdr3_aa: CASSTAGGSSYNEQFF
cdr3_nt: TGTGCCAGCAGTACGGCCGGCGGAAGCTCCTACAATGAGCAGTTCTTC

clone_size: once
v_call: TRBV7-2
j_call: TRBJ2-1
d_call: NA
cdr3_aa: CASTGPKERQSSYNEQFF
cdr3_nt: TGTGCGTCTACAGGGCCAAAAGAGCGGCAGAGCTCCTACAATGAGCAGTTCTTC

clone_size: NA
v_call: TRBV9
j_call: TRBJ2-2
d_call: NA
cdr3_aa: CASSAGGGSNTGELFF
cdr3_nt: TGTGCCAGCAGCGCAGGCGGCGGTTCGAACACCGGGGAGCTGTTTTTT

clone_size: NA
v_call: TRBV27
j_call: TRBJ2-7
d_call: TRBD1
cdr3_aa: CASSPKPGTGSLSSYEQYF
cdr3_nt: TGTGCCAGCAGTCCGAAACCCGGGACAGGTTCCTTAAGCTCCTACGAGCAGTACTTC

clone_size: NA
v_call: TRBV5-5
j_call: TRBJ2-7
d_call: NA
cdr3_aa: CASSFLLGSYEQYF
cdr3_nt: TGTGCCAGCAGTTTCCTCTTGGGATCCTACGAGCAGTACTTC

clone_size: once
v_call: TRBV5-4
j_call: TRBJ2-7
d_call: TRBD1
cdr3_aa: CASSQDREREQYF
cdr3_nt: TGTGCCAGCAGCCAGGACAGGGAGCGCGAGCAGTACTTC

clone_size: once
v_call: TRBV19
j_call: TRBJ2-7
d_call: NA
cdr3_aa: CASSGGPYEQYF
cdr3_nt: TGTGCCAGTAGTGGGGGACCTTACGAGCAGTACTTC

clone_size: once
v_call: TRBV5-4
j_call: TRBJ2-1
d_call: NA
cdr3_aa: CASSLGPPTGRGEQFF
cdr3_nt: TGTGCCAGCAGCTTAGGCCCCCCTACCGGTCGAGGTGAGCAGTTCTTC

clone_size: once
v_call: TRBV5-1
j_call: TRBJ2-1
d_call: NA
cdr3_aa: CASSQGTNTILQFF
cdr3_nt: TGCGCCAGCAGCCAGGGGACTAACACCATACTCCAGTTCTTC

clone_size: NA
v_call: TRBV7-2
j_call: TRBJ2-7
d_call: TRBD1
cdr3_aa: CASSPRGQVLLGQYF
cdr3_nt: TGTGCCAGCAGCCCTCGTGGACAGGTGCTGTTGGGACAGTACTTC

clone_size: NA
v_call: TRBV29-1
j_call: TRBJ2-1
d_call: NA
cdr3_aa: CSGGGRQRSYNEQFF
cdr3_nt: TGCAGCGGTGGGGGGCGCCAGCGGTCCTACAATGAGCAGTTCTTC

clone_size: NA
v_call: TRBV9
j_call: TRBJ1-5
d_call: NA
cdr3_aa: CASSITGINQPQHF
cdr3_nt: TGTGCCAGCAGCATCACAGGGATCAATCAGCCCCAGCATTTT